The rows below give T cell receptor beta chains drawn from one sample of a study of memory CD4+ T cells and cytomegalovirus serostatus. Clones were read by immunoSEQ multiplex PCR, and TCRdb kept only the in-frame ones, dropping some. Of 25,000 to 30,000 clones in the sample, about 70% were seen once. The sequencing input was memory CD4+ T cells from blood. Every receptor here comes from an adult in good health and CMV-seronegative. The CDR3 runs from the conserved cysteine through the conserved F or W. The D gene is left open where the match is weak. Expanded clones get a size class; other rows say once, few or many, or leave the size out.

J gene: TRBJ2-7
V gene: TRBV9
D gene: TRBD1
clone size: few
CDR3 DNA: TGTGCCAGCAGCCTAAGAGGACAGGGGACCTACGAGCAGTACTTC
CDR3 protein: CASSLRGQGTYEQYF

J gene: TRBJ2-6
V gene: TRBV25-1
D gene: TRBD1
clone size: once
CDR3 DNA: TGTGCCAGCAGACTGACAGGGTCTGGGGCCAACGTCCTGACTTTC
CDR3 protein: CASRLTGSGANVLTF

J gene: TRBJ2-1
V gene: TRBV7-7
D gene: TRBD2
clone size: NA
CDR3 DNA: TGTGCCAGCAGCTCCTCTAGCGGGGTCATGGATGAGCAGTTCTTC
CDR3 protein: CASSSSSGVMDEQFF

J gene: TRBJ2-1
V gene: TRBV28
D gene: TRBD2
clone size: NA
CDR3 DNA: TGTGCCAGCAGTCCTTGGACTAGCGGGTCCTACAATGAGCAGTTCTTC
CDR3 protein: CASSPWTSGSYNEQFF

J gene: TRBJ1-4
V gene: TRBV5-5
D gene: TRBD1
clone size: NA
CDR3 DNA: TGTGCCAGCAGCCCTTGGGACAGGGGGGAAAAACTGTTTTTT
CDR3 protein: CASSPWDRGEKLFF

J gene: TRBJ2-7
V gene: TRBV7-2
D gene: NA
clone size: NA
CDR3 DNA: TGTGCCAGCAGCTTAGGTAGACAGTACTTC
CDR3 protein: CASSLGRQYF

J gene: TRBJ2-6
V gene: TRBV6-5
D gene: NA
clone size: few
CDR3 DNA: TGTGCCAGCAGTTACCTTGGTTCGACTGGGGCCAACGTCCTGACTTTC
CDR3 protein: CASSYLGSTGANVLTF

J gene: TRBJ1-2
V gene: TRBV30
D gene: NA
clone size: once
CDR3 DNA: TGTGCCTGGACTAAGACTGGGACGGGGGCCTACTATGGCTACACCTTC
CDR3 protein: CAWTKTGTGAYYGYTF

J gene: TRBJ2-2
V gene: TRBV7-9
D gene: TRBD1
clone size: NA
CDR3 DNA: TGTGCCAGCAACCCCCCGGGACAGTTAAACACCGGGGAGCTGTTTTTT
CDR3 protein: CASNPPGQLNTGELFF

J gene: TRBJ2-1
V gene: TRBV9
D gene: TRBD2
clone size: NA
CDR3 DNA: TGTGCCAGCAGCGTAGGACTAGCGGATCGTGAGCAGTTCTTC
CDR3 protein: CASSVGLADREQFF

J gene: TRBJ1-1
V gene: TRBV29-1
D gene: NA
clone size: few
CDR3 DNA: TGCAGCGAGATGGGGGTGGGAACTGAAGCTTTCTTT
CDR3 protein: CSEMGVGTEAFF

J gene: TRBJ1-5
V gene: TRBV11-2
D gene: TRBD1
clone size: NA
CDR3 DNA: TGTGCCAGCAGCCCCCAGACAGGGGCCCCGAATCAGCCCCAGCATTTT
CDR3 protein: CASSPQTGAPNQPQHF

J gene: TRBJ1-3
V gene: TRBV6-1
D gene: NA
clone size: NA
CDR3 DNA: TGTGCCACCCAAAGGGGTGGGAGCTCTGGAAACACCATATATTTT
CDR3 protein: CATQRGGSSGNTIYF

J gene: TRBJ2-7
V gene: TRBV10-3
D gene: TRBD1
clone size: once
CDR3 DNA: TGTGCCATCTCTTGGACCTCTACCGGGACAGGGGTTCTCGAGCAGTACTTC
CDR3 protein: CAISWTSTGTGVLEQYF

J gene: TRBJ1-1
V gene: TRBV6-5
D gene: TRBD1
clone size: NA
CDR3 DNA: TGTGCCAGCATTTCTAACAGGGGGCGAAGGGGAGCTTTCTTT
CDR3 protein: CASISNRGRRGAFF

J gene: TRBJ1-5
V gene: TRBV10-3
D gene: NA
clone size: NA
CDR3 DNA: TGTGCCATCAGTGAGTCGACAGTTAGCAATCAGCCCCAGCATTTT
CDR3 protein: CAISESTVSNQPQHF

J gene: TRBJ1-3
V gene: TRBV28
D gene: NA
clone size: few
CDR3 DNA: TGTGCCAGCAGTTTGGGAGGCAGAGGGCGTAGTTCTGGAAACACCATATATTTT
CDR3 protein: CASSLGGRGRSSGNTIYF

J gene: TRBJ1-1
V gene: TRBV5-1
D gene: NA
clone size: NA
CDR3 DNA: TGCGCCAGCAGCTTGGGTCCAGACACTGAAGCTTTCTTT
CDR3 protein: CASSLGPDTEAFF

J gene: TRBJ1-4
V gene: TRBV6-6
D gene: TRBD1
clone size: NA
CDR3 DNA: TGTGCCAGCAGAGAACAGGGGGCGCCGGCTAATGAAAAACTGTTTTTT
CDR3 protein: CASREQGAPANEKLFF

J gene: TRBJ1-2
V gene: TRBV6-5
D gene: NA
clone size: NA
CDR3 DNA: TGTGCCAGCAGGGACTCAGGAGGGGCCCTCGTTGACACCTTC
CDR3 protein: CASRDSGGALVDTF

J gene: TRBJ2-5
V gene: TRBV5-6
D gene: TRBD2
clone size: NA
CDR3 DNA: TGTGCCGCCACAGGCGGGGGAGTCAAAGAGACCCAGTACTTC
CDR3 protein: CAATGGGVKETQYF

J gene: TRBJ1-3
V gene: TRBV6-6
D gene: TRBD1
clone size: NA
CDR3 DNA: TGTGCCAGCAGTTTTCCGGGACAGGCGGAAGGAAACACCATATATTTT
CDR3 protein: CASSFPGQAEGNTIYF

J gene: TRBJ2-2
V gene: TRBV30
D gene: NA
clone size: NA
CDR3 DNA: TGTGCCTGGAGTGTAGGGGCGAACACCGGGGAGCTGTTTTTT
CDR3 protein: CAWSVGANTGELFF

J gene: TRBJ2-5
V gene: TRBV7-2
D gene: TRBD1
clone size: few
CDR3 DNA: TGTGCCAGCAGCTTAGCGGGACAGGGCCAAGAGACCCAGTACTTC
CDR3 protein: CASSLAGQGQETQYF

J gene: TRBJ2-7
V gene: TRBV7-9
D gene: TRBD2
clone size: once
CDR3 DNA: TGTGCCAGCAGCCCGAATCTAGCGGGGGGAGGCGAGCAGTACTTC
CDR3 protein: CASSPNLAGGGEQYF

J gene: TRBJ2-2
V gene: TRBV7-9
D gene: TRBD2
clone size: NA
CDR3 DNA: TGTGCCAGCAGCACTCTCGTTGGGGGGGTCACCGGGGAGCTGTTTTTT
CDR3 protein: CASSTLVGGVTGELFF

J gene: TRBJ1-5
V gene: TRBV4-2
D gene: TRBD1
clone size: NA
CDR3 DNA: TGTGCCAGCAGCCTTACCGGGACAGGGGCCGTCCTAGGAGAGCCCCAGCATTTT
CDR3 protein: CASSLTGTGAVLGEPQHF

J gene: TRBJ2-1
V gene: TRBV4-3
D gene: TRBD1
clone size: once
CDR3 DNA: TGCGCCAGCAGCCAGTGGTACAGGGGTAGATCCTACAATGAGCAGTTCTTC
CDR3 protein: CASSQWYRGRSYNEQFF

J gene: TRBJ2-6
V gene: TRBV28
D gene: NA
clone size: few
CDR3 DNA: TGTGCCAGCAGTCCTGACAGCTCTGGGGCCAACGTCCTGACTTTC
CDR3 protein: CASSPDSSGANVLTF

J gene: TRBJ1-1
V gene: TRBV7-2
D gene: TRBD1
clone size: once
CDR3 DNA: TGTGCCAGCAGCTTAGACAGGGGGAGGACTGAAGCTTTCTTT
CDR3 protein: CASSLDRGRTEAFF

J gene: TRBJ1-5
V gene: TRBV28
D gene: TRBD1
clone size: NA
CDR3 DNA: TGTGCCAGCAGTTTCGGGGTCGGGACAGGGGGTCAGCCCCAGCATTTT
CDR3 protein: CASSFGVGTGGQPQHF